The rows below give T cell receptor beta chains drawn from one sample of a study of vaccination effects on CD4 cells after COVID-19. Some clones are missing from TCRdb's copy, which holds only in-frame ones; the method was immunoSEQ multiplex PCR. The table lists 75,000 to 100,000 clones, under 85% of them singletons, with 1.1% in the top ten. Their target antigens are unknown. Material: CD4+ T cells from PBMCs cultured with HCoV-OC43 spike peptides, obtained after COVID-19 vaccination. These receptors originate from a human donor who received a COVID-19 vaccine. Both conserved end residues are trimmed from each CDR3.

TRBJ1-5 TRBV6-5 ASKRGRNQPQH
TRBJ2-6 TRBV5-4 ASSLEGGNGANVLT
TRBJ1-2 TRBV18 ASSPLDRVSNGYT
TRBJ2-1 TRBV19 ASSTSGGAPFGNEQF
TRBJ2-3 TRBV19 ASRAPAGITDTQY
TRBJ1-4 TRBV4-3 ASSQAAGGNEKLF
TRBJ1-2 TRBV6-6 ASSYSDRNYGYT
TRBJ2-3 TRBV5-1 ASSPEGLARTDTQY
TRBJ2-5 TRBV19 ATRGAQETQY
TRBJ1-3 TRBV7-8 ASSSPRGNSGNTIY
TRBJ2-3 TRBV7-9 ASDSRGFTDTQY
TRBJ1-1 TRBV27 ASSLFAGVNTEAF
TRBJ2-3 TRBV7-2 ASSLDLAGRTDTQY
TRBJ2-5 TRBV2 ASSALIGTVLSETQY
TRBJ2-6 TRBV2 ASSDGRSSGANVLT
TRBJ2-1 TRBV9 ASSPAGSYNEQF
TRBJ1-2 TRBV28 ASSFQDRGRGYT
TRBJ2-1 TRBV7-2 ASSLGAGVIYNEQF
TRBJ2-3 TRBV13 ASSLGWGPATDTQY
TRBJ1-1 TRBV5-1 ASSYNIVLNTEAF
TRBJ2-1 TRBV28 ASITSSYNEQF
TRBJ1-4 TRBV5-1 ASSLEPAGPNEKLF
TRBJ1-1 TRBV9 ASSLGQMNTEAF
TRBJ2-5 TRBV7-2 ASSLSTGAWETQY
TRBJ2-2 TRBV14 ASSPRTANTGELF
TRBJ1-5 TRBV11-2 ASSSGLANQPQH
TRBJ1-1 TRBV5-1 ASRRDSAHMNTEAF
TRBJ1-2 TRBV2 ASSEQLANYGYT
TRBJ1-1 TRBV6-5 ASSSPTGTEAF
TRBJ1-1 TRBV6-6 ASIAPGRLNTEAF
TRBJ1-2 TRBV2 AFLTGDYYGYT
TRBJ2-3 TRBV7-3 ASSPRGALAVGSTDTQY
TRBJ2-2 TRBV29-1 SVHRGIGTGELF
TRBJ1-4 TRBV6-6 ASTTGTLNEKLF
TRBJ2-2 TRBV5-1 ASSLVAGVNTGELF
TRBJ1-1 TRBV6-5 ASSATTGMNTEAF
TRBJ2-3 TRBV7-2 ASRISGLTDTQY
TRBJ2-5 TRBV6-5 ASIRRTGSQETQY
TRBJ1-4 TRBV18 ASSPGGGNEKLF
TRBJ2-4 TRBV29-1 SVADPVLAKNIQY
TRBJ1-5 TRBV6-5 ASGTYRDNQPQH
TRBJ2-1 TRBV18 ASSPLTSGWVNEQF
TRBJ2-2 TRBV24-1 ATSDGRGQSGELF
TRBJ2-6 TRBV29-1 SVASQGQAPGANVLT
TRBJ2-3 TRBV6-5 ASSYSRQLPDTQY
TRBJ1-2 TRBV2 ASRTGGNYGYT